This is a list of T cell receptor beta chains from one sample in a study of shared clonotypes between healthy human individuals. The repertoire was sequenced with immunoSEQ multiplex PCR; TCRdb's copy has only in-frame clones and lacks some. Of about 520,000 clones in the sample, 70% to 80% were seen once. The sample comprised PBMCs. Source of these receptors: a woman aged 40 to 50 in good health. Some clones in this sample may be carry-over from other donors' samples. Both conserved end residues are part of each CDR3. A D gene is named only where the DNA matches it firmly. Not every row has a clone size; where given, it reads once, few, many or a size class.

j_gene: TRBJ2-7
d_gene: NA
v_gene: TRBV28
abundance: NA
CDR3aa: CASTLRGAPYEQYF
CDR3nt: TGTGCCAGCACCCTCAGGGGGGCTCCCTACGAGCAGTACTTC

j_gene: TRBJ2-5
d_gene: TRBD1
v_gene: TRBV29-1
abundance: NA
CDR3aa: CSVGTAKSETQYF
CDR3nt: TGCAGCGTGGGGACAGCTAAGTCGGAGACCCAGTACTTC

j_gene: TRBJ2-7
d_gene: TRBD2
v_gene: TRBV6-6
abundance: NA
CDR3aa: CASCYTSGRPYEQYF
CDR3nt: TGTGCCAGCTGCTATACTAGCGGGAGACCTTACGAGCAGTACTTC

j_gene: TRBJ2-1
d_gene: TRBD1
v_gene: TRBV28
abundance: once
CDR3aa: CASSLGDRVSEQFF
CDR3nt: TGTGCCAGCAGTTTAGGGGACAGGGTCAGTGAGCAGTTCTTC

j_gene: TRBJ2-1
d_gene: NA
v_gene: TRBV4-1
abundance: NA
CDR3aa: CASSQARESYNEQFF
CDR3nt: TGCGCCAGCAGCCAAGCCCGGGAGAGCTACAATGAGCAGTTCTTC

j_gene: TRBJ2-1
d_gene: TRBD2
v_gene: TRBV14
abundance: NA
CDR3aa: CASSSRSSSGRWDEQFF
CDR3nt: TGTGCCAGCAGCTCCCGATCTTCTAGCGGGAGGTGGGATGAGCAGTTCTTC

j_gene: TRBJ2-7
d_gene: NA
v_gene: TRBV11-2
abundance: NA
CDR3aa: CASSLLTSYAYEQYF
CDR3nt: TGTGCCAGCAGCCTATTGACGAGTTACGCCTACGAGCAGTACTTC

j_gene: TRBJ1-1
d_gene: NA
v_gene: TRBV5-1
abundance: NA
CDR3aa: CASKDGGLNTEAFF
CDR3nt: TGCGCCAGCAAAGATGGGGGGCTGAACACTGAAGCTTTCTTT

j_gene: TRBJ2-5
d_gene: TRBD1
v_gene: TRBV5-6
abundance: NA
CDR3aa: CASSPGTGRIQETQYF
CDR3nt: TGTGCCAGCAGTCCCGGGACAGGGCGAATACAAGAGACCCAGTACTTC

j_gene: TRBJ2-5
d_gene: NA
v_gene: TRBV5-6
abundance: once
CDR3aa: CASSPLGTSPQETQYF
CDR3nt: TGTGCCAGCAGCCCCCTGGGCACTAGCCCTCAAGAGACCCAGTACTTC

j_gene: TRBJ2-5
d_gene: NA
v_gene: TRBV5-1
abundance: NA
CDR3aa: CASSTDYQETQYF
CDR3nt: TGCGCCAGCAGCACCGACTATCAAGAGACCCAGTACTTC

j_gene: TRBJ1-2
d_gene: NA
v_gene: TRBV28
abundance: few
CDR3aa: CASSSGPYYGYTF
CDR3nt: TGTGCCAGCAGTTCCGGGCCGTACTATGGCTACACCTTC

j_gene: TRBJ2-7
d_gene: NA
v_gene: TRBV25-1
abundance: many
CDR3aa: CASSDSFDRSSYEQYF
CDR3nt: TGTGCCAGCAGTGATTCATTCGACAGGAGCTCCTACGAGCAGTACTTC

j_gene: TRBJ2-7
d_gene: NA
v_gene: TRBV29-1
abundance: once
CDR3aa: CSVTSISYEQYF
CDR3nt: TGCAGCGTAACAAGCATCTCCTACGAGCAGTACTTC

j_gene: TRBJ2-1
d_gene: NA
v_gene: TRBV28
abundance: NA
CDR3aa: CASSLVVYNEQFF
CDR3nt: TGTGCCAGCAGTTTAGTAGTGTACAATGAGCAGTTCTTC

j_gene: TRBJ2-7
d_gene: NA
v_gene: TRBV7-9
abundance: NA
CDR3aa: CASSPQGGEQYF
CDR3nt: TGTGCCAGCAGCCCACAAGGGGGCGAGCAGTACTTC

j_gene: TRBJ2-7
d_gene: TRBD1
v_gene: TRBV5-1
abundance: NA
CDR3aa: CASSHSTGVVYEQYF
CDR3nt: TGCGCCAGCAGCCACTCGACAGGGGTCGTTTACGAGCAGTACTTC

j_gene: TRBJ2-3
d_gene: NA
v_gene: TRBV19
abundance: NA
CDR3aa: CASSIGPSDTQYF
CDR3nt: TGTGCCAGTAGTATAGGACCCTCAGATACGCAGTATTTT

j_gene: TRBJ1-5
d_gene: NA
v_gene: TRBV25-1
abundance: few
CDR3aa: CASSEGRQPQHF
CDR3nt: TGTGCCAGCAGTGAAGGGAGGCAGCCCCAGCATTTT